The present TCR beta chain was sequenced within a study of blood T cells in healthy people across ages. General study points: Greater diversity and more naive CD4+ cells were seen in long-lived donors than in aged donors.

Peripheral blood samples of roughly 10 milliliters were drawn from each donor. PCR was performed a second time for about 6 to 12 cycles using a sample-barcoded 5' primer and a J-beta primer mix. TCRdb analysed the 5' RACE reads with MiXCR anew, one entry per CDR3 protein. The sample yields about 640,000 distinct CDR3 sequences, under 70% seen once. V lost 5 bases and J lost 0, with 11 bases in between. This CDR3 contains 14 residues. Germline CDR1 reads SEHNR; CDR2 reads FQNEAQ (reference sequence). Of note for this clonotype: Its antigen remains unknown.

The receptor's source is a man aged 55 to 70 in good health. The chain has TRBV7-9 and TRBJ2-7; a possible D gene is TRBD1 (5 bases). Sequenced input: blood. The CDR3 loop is CASSLSGNSYEQYF. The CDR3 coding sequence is TGTGCCAGCAGCCTGTCAGGGAACTCCTACGAGCAGTACTTC.